The 30 T cell receptor beta chains in this list originate from one sample, sequenced in a study of T cells in women clearing cervical HPV infection. The method was immunoSEQ multiplex PCR; TCRdb's version includes in-frame clones alone and lacks a portion of them. The sample features approximately 49,000 clones, with around 1.5% in its top ten. The sample taken for sequencing was blood buffy coat. Receptor source: a woman between 18 and 75 years old with a cervical HPV16 infection that either progressed to CIN3+ or cleared (not recorded which).

Concerning this clone: The DNA ends 3 residues before the CDR3 does, and the rest of the CDR3 is filled in from the germline J gene. The rearrangement uses TRBV5-4 and TRBJ2-2; D may be TRBD1 (5 bases). Per the germline V gene, CDR1 is SGHNT and CDR2 is YYREEE (reference sequence). CDR3 size: 16 residues. Trimming took off 1 base at V and 3 bases at J, with 13 bases between the two ends. The covered CDR3 bases are TGTGCCAGCAGCTTGCCTAAAGGGGCCGACACCGGGGAG. This sequence encodes CASSLPKGADTGE. The CDR3 in its entirety is CASSLPKGADTGELFF.

In regard to this clone: Read sequence stops 3 residues before the CDR3 end, and the germline J gene provides the missing end. The chain couples TRBV5-1 to TRBJ2-3; 7 nucleotides match TRBD1. The germline V gene has CDR1 SGHRS and CDR2 YFSETQ. The CDR3 is made up of 15 amino acids. Trimming removed 4 bases from V and 0 bases from J; junction bases left unmatched: 5. The CDR3 region is CASSLPTGSTDTQYF. The sequenced CDR3 bases are TGCGCCAGCAGCCTTCCGACAGGGAGCACAGATACG. The variable domain in full, with the rest retrieved from reference TRBV5-1 and TRBJ2-3, is KAGVTQTPRYLIKTRGQQVTLSCSPISGHRSVSWYQQTPGQGLQFLFEYFSETQRNKGNFPGRFSGRQFSNSRSEMNVSTLELGDSALYLCASSLPTGSTDTQYFGPGTRLTVL.

With respect to this clone: The read finishes 3 residues shy of the CDR3 end, and the germline J gene is used to complete it. The V and J genes are TRBV29-1 and TRBJ2-5, with D maybe TRBD1 (5 bases). The V gene's germline CDR1 is SQVTM and CDR2 ANQGSEA. V dropped 1 base and J dropped 1 base, with 13 bases sitting between them. This CDR3 spans 15 amino acids. Here the CDR3 reads CSVEVPSGLQETQYF. CDR3 DNA, as far as it was read: TGCAGCGTTGAAGTGCCCTCAGGGCTCCAAGAGACC.

As for this clone: The read terminates 3 residues ahead of where the CDR3 ends, so the germline J gene completes it. The rearrangement uses TRBV20-1 and TRBJ1-1; TRBD1 is a possible D gene (5 bases). The CDR3 has 16 residues. Germline V gives CDR1 DFQATT, CDR2 SNEGSKA (reference sequence). Trimming pared 4 bases from V and 0 bases from J, leaving 18 bases between. CDR3 sequence reads: CSAKLTGTTLNTEAFF. Partial CDR3 DNA: TGCAGTGCTAAACTTACAGGAACGACTTTGAACACTGAA.

In terms of frequency, this clone is medium-sized. The read finishes 3 residues shy of the CDR3 end, and the germline J gene is used to complete it. The rearrangement links TRBV20-1 to TRBJ1-5; maybe TRBD1 (6 bases). V gave up 3 bases and J gave up 4 bases, with 16 bases separating them. The CDR3 has 15 residues. CDR1 is DFQATT, CDR2 SNEGSKA, per germline (reference sequence). The CDR3 loop reads CSASDRRRINQPQHF. The sequenced part of the CDR3 DNA is TGCAGTGCTAGTGACAGGCGAAGGATAAATCAGCCC.

Comments on this clone: With the read ending 3 residues before the CDR3 end, the germline J gene is used to fill in that end. The V and J genes are TRBV20-1 and TRBJ1-1, with D tentatively TRBD1 (6 bases). The CDR3 covers 15 residues. Germline V gene lookup returns CDR1 DFQATT and CDR2 SNEGSKA (reference sequence). The V end lost 4 bases, the J end lost 0 bases, and 15 bases lay between the germline ends. CDR3 amino acids: CSAIPWTEMNTEAFF. The DNA read from the CDR3 is TGCAGTGCTATTCCTTGGACAGAAATGAACACTGAA.

A remark on this clone: Read data end 3 residues before the CDR3 end; the end is taken from the germline J gene. V is TRBV6-2 or TRBV6-3 and J is TRBJ2-5, with a possible D match to TRBD1 (6 bases). The CDR3 totals 13 residues. Germline CDR1 is MNHEY and CDR2 is SVGEGT. Trimming removed 6 bases from V and 4 bases from J, with 12 bases in between. The CDR3 sequence: CASRQGRLETQYF. The CDR3 DNA, read in part, is TGTGCCAGCAGGCAGGGGCGTTTAGAGACC.

In the case of this clone: The CDR3 is cut off 3 residues early in the read; its end comes from the germline J gene. This chain uses TRBV19 with TRBJ1-2, with D possibly matching TRBD1 (5 bases). V lost 3 bases, J lost 0 bases, and 17 bases lay in between. Germline CDR1 is LNHDA and CDR2 is SQIVND (reference sequence). There are 17 residues in the CDR3. The CDR3 protein is CASSIIRTGGTNYGYTF. The sequenced part of the CDR3 DNA is TGTGCCAGTAGTATCATTCGGACCGGGGGGACTAACTATGGC.

As regards this clone: The missing CDR3 end, 3 residues past where the read stops, is filled in from the germline J gene. This chain links TRBV5-1 with TRBJ1-1, with D possibly matching TRBD1 (5 bases). Germline values: CDR1 SGHRS, CDR2 YFSETQ. V lost 1 base and J lost 2, with 15 bases in between. The CDR3 is 16 amino acids. The covered CDR3 bases are TGCGCCAGCAGCTTGTGGGCAGGGTTGGGAAACACTGAA. Protein sequence: CASSLWAGLGNTE. The full CDR3 is CASSLWAGLGNTEAFF.

To note about this clone: From the germline J gene comes the end of the CDR3, since the read stops 3 residues before it. This chain joins TRBV28 and TRBJ1-2, with unresolved D. Germline CDR1 is MDHEN and CDR2 is SYDVKM. The CDR3 length is 12 residues. CDR3 DNA, as far as it was read: TGTGCCAGCAGTTTATCTCCCGTGGGC. Translating it yields CASSLSPVG. In full, the CDR3 is CASSLSPVGYTF.

Note on this clone: The CDR3 extends 3 residues past the end of the read, so its final part is completed from the germline J gene. This chain connects TRBV5-6 to TRBJ2-7, with D possibly TRBD2 on 7 matching bases. With 2 bases removed from V and 3 bases from J, the gap between germline ends came to 15 bases. This CDR3 comprises 15 residues. Per germline, CDR1 SGHDT and CDR2 YYEEEE. The covered CDR3 bases are TGTGCCAGCAGCTTCGGGGGGCTATCTTTCTACGAG. Translating gives CASSFGGLSFYE. The complete CDR3 protein is CASSFGGLSFYEQYF.

Comments on this clone: The CDR3 end lies 3 residues beyond the end of the read and is filled in from the germline J gene. The chain joins TRBV19 to TRBJ2-5, with 7 bases lining up with TRBD2. Trimming removed 7 bases from V and 4 bases from J; junction bases left unmatched: 9. Germline CDR1 LNHDA, CDR2 SQIVND (reference sequence). The CDR3 runs 14 residues. The CDR3 reads CASKGAGSAETQYF. The CDR3 bases that were read are TGTGCCAGTAAAGGAGCGGGGAGCGCAGAGACC.

As concerns this clone: Coverage ceases 3 residues before the CDR3 finishes, and the germline J gene fills in the end. This sequence joins TRBV2 and TRBJ1-5; D unresolved. Trimming removed 4 bases from V and 3 bases from J, with 7 bases in between. The CDR3 consists of 13 residues. Germline CDR1 reads SNHLY; CDR2 reads FYNNEI. The part of the CDR3 DNA that was read is TGTGCCAGCAGTGCCGACATCAATCAGCCC. It yields the protein CASSADINQP. The whole CDR3 region reads CASSADINQPQHF.

Worth noting for this clone: The DNA ends 3 residues before the CDR3 does, and the rest of the CDR3 is filled in from the germline J gene. The V and J genes are TRBV7-8 and TRBJ2-7; 7 bases match TRBD1. Germline V CDR1 and CDR2: SGHVS, FQNEAQ. The CDR3 totals 12 residues. Trimming cost V 5 bases and J 5 bases; bases outside gene matches: 3. CDR3: CASSPDRDEQYF. Partial CDR3 DNA: TGTGCCAGCAGCCCCGACAGGGACGAG.

Comment on this clone: The read comes to an end 3 residues before the CDR3 does, leaving the germline J gene to fill in the end. The chain employs TRBV20-1 and TRBJ2-5; TRBD1 agrees at 7 bases. V dropped 4 bases and J dropped 2; count of bases not matched to a gene: 4. The V gene's germline CDR1 is DFQATT and CDR2 SNEGSKA (reference sequence). The length of the CDR3 is 13 residues. The sequenced part of the CDR3 DNA is TGCAGTGCTACGACAGGGACACAAGAGACC. Protein sequence: CSATTGTQET. The CDR3 in full is CSATTGTQETQYF.

A word on this clone: The sequenced fragment ends 3 residues before the CDR3 boundary, so the rest is inferred from the germline J gene. The rearrangement uses TRBV7-9 and TRBJ1-2; D is ambiguous. The CDR3 has 12 residues. Germline values: CDR1 SEHNR, CDR2 FQNEAQ (reference sequence). Partial CDR3 DNA: TGTGCCAGCAGGCGCCTCGCGGGGGGC. It translates to CASRRLAGG. The whole CDR3 region reads CASRRLAGGYTF.

As for this clone: Read sequence stops 3 residues before the CDR3 end, and the germline J gene provides the missing end. V gene TRBV28 combines with J gene TRBJ1-2, with D unresolved. Germline V gene data show CDR1 as MDHEN and CDR2 as SYDVKM. Trimming pared 6 bases from V and 1 base from J, leaving 12 bases between. This CDR3 comprises 14 residues. The CDR3 region is CASRLESGNYGYTF. Incomplete CDR3 DNA: TGTGCCAGCAGGTTAGAGTCCGGTAACTATGGC.

As regards this clone: The sequenced fragment ends 3 residues before the CDR3 boundary, so the rest is inferred from the germline J gene. The chain carries TRBV12-3 or TRBV12-4 and TRBJ1-2; 9 bases align to TRBD1. V dropped 6 bases and J dropped 5; count of bases not matched to a gene: 10. The CDR3 runs to 15 residues. CDR3 residues: CASSPSGTGLYGYTF. Partial CDR3 DNA: TGTGCCAGCAGCCCCTCCGGGACAGGGTTATATGGC.

Concerning this clone: The read stops 3 residues short of the end of the CDR3; the missing end is completed from the germline J gene. The rearrangement uses TRBV7-2 and TRBJ1-2, with D tentatively TRBD1 (5 bases). This CDR3 is built from 15 residues. Deletions cut 3 bases from V and 7 bases from J, with 18 bases between. CDR1 is SGHTA and CDR2 is FQGNSA in the germline V gene. The CDR3 spells CASSFDLGGGSGYTF. The CDR3 bases that were read are TGTGCCAGCAGCTTCGACTTGGGGGGTGGGTCTGGC.

This clone shows up as medium-sized by frequency. With the read ending 3 residues before the CDR3 end, the germline J gene is used to fill in that end. The chain combines TRBV7-2 with TRBJ2-3, with 7 positions matching TRBD1. Germline CDR1 SGHTA, CDR2 FQGNSA. J gave up 5 bases and V 5 bases, and 10 bases lay outside the gene matches. The CDR3 contains 15 residues. The CDR3 region is CASSGGGSGGDTQYF. The sequenced part of the CDR3 DNA is TGTGCCAGCAGCGGTGGTGGATCAGGGGGAGATACG.

Turning to this clone: The read falls 3 residues short of the CDR3 end, and the missing part is taken from the germline J gene. This chain links TRBV11-2 with TRBJ1-1; D is possibly TRBD1 (6 bases). The V end lost 4 bases, the J end lost 4 bases, and 7 bases lay between the germline ends. The CDR3 contains 12 residues. CDR1 and CDR2 (germline): SGHAT, FQNNGV. This CDR3 is CASSSRGTEAFF. The part of the CDR3 DNA that was read is TGTGCCAGCAGCTCCAGGGGCACTGAA.

As concerns this clone: The read stops 3 residues short of the end of the CDR3; the missing end is completed from the germline J gene. This chain uses TRBV18 with TRBJ2-6, with D tentatively TRBD1 (6 bases). The V and J ends lost 6 bases and 0 bases respectively, with 15 bases between them. CDR1 is KGHSH and CDR2 is LQKENI in the germline V gene. This CDR3 region has 17 residues. The CDR3 is CASSLKTGDSGANVLTF. Incomplete CDR3 DNA: TGTGCCAGCTCCCTCAAGACAGGCGACTCTGGGGCCAACGTC.

CDR3 in amino acids: CASGWDRGNTIYF. The sequenced part of the CDR3 DNA is TGTGCTAGTGGTTGGGACAGAGGAAACACC. The chain uses TRBV12-5 and TRBJ1-3; 7 positions match TRBD1. Read sequence stops 3 residues before the CDR3 end, and the germline J gene provides the missing end. V shed 4 bases and J 4 bases; nucleotides not matched to a gene: 1. The length of the CDR3 is 13 residues. The germline gives CDR1 LGHNT, CDR2 FRNRAP.

About this clone: The sequence runs out 3 residues before the end of the CDR3; the remainder is reconstructed from the germline J gene. V gene TRBV20-1 combines with J gene TRBJ2-4, with 15 bases that match TRBD2. V lost 6 bases to trimming and J lost 1 base; unmatched junction nucleotides: 10. This CDR3 contains 18 residues. CDR1 and CDR2 from the germline V gene are DFQATT and SNEGSKA (reference sequence). This chain's CDR3 is CSAPGLAGGRVAKNIQYF. Partial CDR3 DNA: TGCAGTGCCCCGGGACTAGCGGGAGGTCGGGTTGCCAAAAACATT.

A note on this clone: The sequence runs out 3 residues before the end of the CDR3; the remainder is reconstructed from the germline J gene. This chain joins TRBV6-2 or TRBV6-3 and TRBJ2-7; possibly TRBD1 for D (6 bases). Looked up from germline, CDR1 is MNHEY and CDR2 is SVGEGT. The CDR3 loop spans 16 amino acids. Between the trimmed V and J ends, which lost 5 bases and 1 base, there was a span of 18 bases. The sequenced part of the CDR3 DNA is TGTGCCAGCAGTCCCTTCGTCAGGGGTCGGTCCTACGAG. Its translation: CASSPFVRGRSYE. The whole CDR3 sequence is CASSPFVRGRSYEQYF.

Details on this clone: The read falls 3 residues short of the CDR3 end, and the missing part is taken from the germline J gene. The genes are TRBV18 and TRBJ1-6; D possibly corresponds to TRBD1 (6 bases). CDR1 and CDR2 from the germline V gene are KGHSH and LQKENI. The CDR3 has 14 residues. The V and J ends lost 5 bases and 8 bases respectively, with 13 bases between them. Partial CDR3 DNA: TGTGCCAGCTCAGCCCGGGACACGGATTCACCC. The encoded protein is CASSARDTDSP. The whole CDR3 is CASSARDTDSPLHF.

As concerns this clone: From the germline J gene comes the end of the CDR3, since the read stops 3 residues before it. The chain recombines TRBV11-3 with TRBJ1-6, with D perhaps matching TRBD1 (5 bases). V was cut by 1 base and J by 11 bases, with 9 bases left in between. Germline-derived CDR1 and CDR2 are SGHNT and YENEEA. This CDR3 contains 13 residues. This CDR3 reads CASSLVAGAPLHF. The part of the CDR3 DNA that was read is TGTGCCAGCAGCTTAGTGGCGGGGGCACCC.

With regard to this clone: Read sequence stops 3 residues before the CDR3 end, and the germline J gene provides the missing end. The rearrangement uses TRBV20-1 and TRBJ2-7; TRBD2 matches 9 bases. The CDR3 is 15 amino acids. V shed 3 bases and J 0 bases; nucleotides not matched to a gene: 6. Germline V lookup: CDR1 DFQATT, CDR2 SNEGSKA (reference sequence). CDR3 sequence: CSARGLAPNSYEQYF. The CDR3 bases that were read are TGCAGTGCTAGGGGACTAGCCCCTAACTCCTACGAG.

Notes on this clone: The sequence runs out 3 residues before the end of the CDR3; the remainder is reconstructed from the germline J gene. The J gene is TRBJ2-7, the V gene TRBV30; TRBD1 matches 11 bases. J lost 5 bases, V lost 2 bases, and 8 bases had no gene match. The CDR3 totals 15 residues. In germline, CDR1 is GTSNPN, CDR2 SVGIG (reference sequence). The CDR3 loop is CAWSPIGTGGDEQYF. The DNA read from the CDR3 is TGTGCCTGGAGTCCTATCGGGACAGGGGGAGACGAG.

Points on this clone: The CDR3 goes on 3 residues after the read ends, and that part is filled in from the germline J gene. This rearrangement joins TRBV7-9 to TRBJ1-2; D possibly corresponds to TRBD1 (6 bases). The CDR3 has 14 amino acids. Per germline, CDR1 SEHNR and CDR2 FQNEAQ (reference sequence). Trimming shortened V by 2 bases and J by 6 bases, and 13 bases separated the two germline ends. CDR3 region: CASSLRGGRDGYTF. The covered CDR3 bases are TGTGCCAGCAGCTTACGGGGGGGGCGCGATGGC.